One sample yielded the 18 T cell receptor beta chains listed below, sequenced in a study of human T cells and chemical hapten exposure. A single record per CDR3 protein comes from TCRdb applying MiXCR to the RACE reads. The sample shows about 31,000 distinct CDR3 sequences, 6.5% to 8.5% of them seen only once. Documented time point: healthy volunteer bleed at 2 weeks. Researchers extracted total RNA from unfractionated whole blood. The sequencing sample was made of whole blood. The source of these receptors is a human donor in good health. Some clones in this sample may be carry-over from other donors' samples.

The chain links TRBV5-6 to TRBJ1-5; D gene unclear. Germline V gives CDR1 SGHDT, CDR2 YYEEEE. Trimming took 0 bases from V and 8 from J, leaving 9 bases between them. CDR3 length: 13 amino acids. The CDR3 region is CASSLGSGEPQHF. DNA of the CDR3: TGTGCCAGCAGCTTGGGATCGGGCGAGCCCCAGCATTTT.

This chain uses TRBV2 with TRBJ1-2; the D is unclear. The germline CDR1 and CDR2 sequences are SNHLY and FYNNEI. The V end was cut by 4 bases, the J end by 5 bases, with 8 bases between. The CDR3 loop spans 12 amino acids. The DNA of the CDR3 is TGTGCCAGCAGTGGGCAGAGATATGGCTACACCTTC. This gives the protein CASSGQRYGYTF.

In this sample, this clonotype turned up many times. The chain employs TRBV9 and TRBJ1-1; a weak D match, TRBD1 (5 bases). Germline CDR1 reads SGDLS; CDR2 reads YYNGEE. This CDR3 has 14 residues. V lost 5 bases and J 0 bases, leaving 11 bases between the germline ends. The CDR3 DNA sequence: TGTGCCAGCAGTCAAGGGGATATGAACACTGAAGCTTTCTTT. Its translation: CASSQGDMNTEAFF.

The rearrangement uses TRBV10-3 and TRBJ2-5; tentatively, D is TRBD1 or TRBD2 (5 bases each). The CDR3 has 15 residues. The V and J ends lost 3 bases and 5 bases respectively, with 16 bases between them. Germline-derived CDR1 and CDR2 are ENHRY and SYGVKD. CDR3 coding DNA: TGTGCCATCAGTGACGGGACGGAGGAAGGGGAGACCCAGTACTTC. It translates to CAISDGTEEGETQYF.

This clonotype has only a few counts. The V gene is TRBV5-1, the J gene TRBJ2-7; 9 nucleotides match TRBD2. V was pared by 5 bases and J by 3 bases, with 9 bases of the junction left unmatched. Looked up from germline, CDR1 is SGHRS and CDR2 is YFSETQ. This CDR3 has 15 amino acids. CDR3 nucleotides: TGCGCCAGCAGTCCCGGTAGCGGGAGTGGCTACGAGCAGTACTTC. It translates to CASSPGSGSGYEQYF.

This clonotype occurred many times. This sequence joins TRBV27 and TRBJ2-7; 9 nucleotides agree with TRBD1. Germline CDR1 reads MNHEY; CDR2 reads SMNVEV (reference sequence). The CDR3 length is 16 residues. The junction had 12 bases not matched to a gene; V was cut back by 5 bases and J by 4 bases. The CDR3 DNA reads as TGTGCCAGCAGTGTCACCGGGACAGGGTCCGGGTACGAGCAGTACTTC. Protein product: CASSVTGTGSGYEQYF.

This clonotype was counted a few times. In DNA, the CDR3 is TGCAGCGTTGCCCTAGCAGCGGAGAGTGGCAAAAACATTCAGTACTTC. Its translation: CSVALAAESGKNIQYF. The V and J genes are TRBV29-1 and TRBJ2-4; maybe TRBD2 (5 bases). The CDR3 length is 16 residues. Germline V gene sequence: CDR1 SQVTM, CDR2 ANQGSEA. The V and J ends lost 4 bases and 3 bases respectively, with 19 bases between them. The complete variable domain, with remaining parts taken from reference TRBV29-1 and TRBJ2-4, reads SAVISQKPSRDICQRGTSLTIQCQVDSQVTMMFWYRQQPGQSLTLIATANQGSEATYESGFVIDKFPISRPNLTFSTLTVSNMSPEDSSIYLCSVALAAESGKNIQYFGAGTRLSVL.

The V and J genes are TRBV29-1 and TRBJ1-3; D may be TRBD1 (5 bases). Germline V gene sequence: CDR1 SQVTM, CDR2 ANQGSEA. V was trimmed by 7 bases and J by 3 bases, leaving 7 bases between them. The CDR3 consists of 11 residues. CDR3 in amino acids: CSAGFGNTIYF. DNA for the CDR3: TGCAGCGCAGGGTTTGGAAACACCATATATTTT.

The genes are TRBV24-1 and TRBJ2-7; D assignment may be TRBD1 or TRBD2 (5 bases each). Trimming took off 4 bases at V and 0 bases at J, with 12 bases between the two ends. Germline assignment: CDR1 KGHDR and CDR2 SFDVKD. CDR3 length: 15 residues. CDR3 DNA sequence: TGTGCCACCAGTGAGGGGGACGCCTGCTCCTACGAGCAGTACTTC. Protein product: CATSEGDACSYEQYF.

This clonotype was counted a few times. The CDR3 is CASSSLAAGDWEAFF. CDR3 DNA: TGTGCCAGCAGCTCCCTAGCGGCTGGGGACTGGGAAGCTTTCTTT. The chain links TRBV6-5 to TRBJ1-1, with a tentative D call TRBD1 (5 bases). The CDR3 extends over 15 amino acids. V was trimmed by 6 bases and J by 8 bases, leaving 22 bases between them. CDR1 MNHEY and CDR2 SVGAGI come from the germline V gene.

V gene TRBV20-1 combines with J gene TRBJ1-5; perhaps TRBD1 as D (6 bases). Trimming took off 0 bases at V and 6 bases at J, with 18 bases between the two ends. Germline V lookup: CDR1 DFQATT, CDR2 SNEGSKA (reference sequence). The CDR3 has 16 amino acids. CDR3 bases: TGCAGTGCTAGAGATCTGACAGGTCCCATGAGTCAGCCCCAGCATTTT. This translates into CSARDLTGPMSQPQHF.

This clonotype was counted at least ten times. The rearrangement uses TRBV20-1 and TRBJ1-5; 9 bases are a match to TRBD1. The V segment lost 5 bases and the J segment 5 bases; nucleotides outside the gene matches: 1. The CDR3 spans 12 residues. CDR1 and CDR2 (germline): DFQATT, SNEGSKA (reference sequence). Here the CDR3 reads CSAWTGDQPQHF. The CDR3 bases are TGCAGTGCTTGGACAGGGGATCAGCCCCAGCATTTT.

This clonotype came up a few times. The chain couples TRBV4-2 to TRBJ2-1; 8 bases fit TRBD2. The CDR3 contains 14 residues. After removal of 1 base from V and 5 bases from J, the junction contained 1 base not matched to a gene. Germline CDR1 and CDR2: LGHNA and YNFKEQ. DNA of the CDR3: TGTGCCAGCAGCCAAGGGACTAGCAACAATGAGCAGTTCTTC. Its translation is CASSQGTSNNEQFF.

This clonotype was observed a handful of times. This rearrangement joins TRBV9 to TRBJ1-1; D gene ambiguous. The CDR3 is made up of 12 amino acids. Trimming removed 3 bases from V and 11 bases from J, with 14 bases in between. Germline-derived CDR1 and CDR2 are SGDLS and YYNGEE. The CDR3 loop is CASSGSSEEAFF. CDR3 nucleotide sequence: TGTGCCAGCAGCGGATCTTCTGAGGAGGCTTTCTTT. Drawing the rest from reference TRBV9 and TRBJ1-1, the complete variable domain is DSGVTQTPKHLITATGQRVTLRCSPRSGDLSVYWYQQSLDQGLQFLIQYYNGEERAKGNILERFSAQQFPDLHSELNLSSLELGDSALYFCASSGSSEEAFFGQGTRLTVV.

This clonotype was seen more than once but under ten times. V and J are TRBV10-3 and TRBJ1-1; TRBD1 might be the D (5 bases). The CDR3 runs to 15 residues. Germline V lookup: CDR1 ENHRY, CDR2 SYGVKD. The V and J ends lost 5 bases and 0 bases respectively, with 13 bases between them. The CDR3 spells CAISPGTGMNTEAFF. For the CDR3, the DNA is TGTGCCATCAGTCCCGGGACCGGAATGAACACTGAAGCTTTCTTT.

This clonotype has more than one count but fewer than ten. The CDR3 region is CASSSLGAGGNSPLHF. As DNA, the CDR3 is TGTGCCAGCAGTTCGCTGGGGGCGGGTGGGAATTCACCCCTCCACTTT. This rearrangement joins TRBV27 to TRBJ1-6, with TRBD1 as a possible D gene (6 bases). The CDR3 is 16 amino acids. The ends were cut back, 4 bases at V and 7 bases at J, with 17 bases in the middle. Germline CDR1 reads MNHEY; CDR2 reads SMNVEV (reference sequence).

This clonotype was seen a handful of times. The chain recombines TRBV18 with TRBJ2-7, with D uncertain. The CDR3 runs to 14 residues. V shed 2 bases and J shed 4 bases, with 12 bases lying between them. From germline, CDR1 is KGHSH and CDR2 LQKENI. The CDR3 loop is CASSPNTDPYEQYF. The DNA for the CDR3 is TGTGCCAGCTCACCAAACACAGACCCTTACGAGCAGTACTTC.

Ten or more counts support this clonotype. The chain carries TRBV2 and TRBJ2-7; D is possibly TRBD1 or TRBD2 (5 bases each). V lost 6 bases, J lost 7 bases, and 16 bases lay in between. CDR1 and CDR2 from the germline V gene are SNHLY and FYNNEI. The CDR3 consists of 13 residues. This CDR3 is CASRDTGTGEQYF. Written as DNA, the CDR3 is TGTGCCAGCAGGGATACCGGGACGGGGGAGCAGTACTTC.